This TCR beta chain stems from a study of T cells after yellow fever vaccination (dated by TCRdb to the late 2010s). Regarding the study in general: The SMART-Seq v4 Ultra Low Input RNA kit was used to prepare libraries from fractions with low cell numbers. Bulk TCR alpha and beta repertoires were sequenced longitudinally to track T-cell clones before and after primary and booster YFV17D yellow fever vaccination. Two healthy male donors, one aged 18 to 30 and one aged 30 to 39 years, were included in the cohort. Blood samples were taken at several timepoints before and after primary and secondary immunization, and bulk PBMC replicates and cell subsets were isolated. Beyond this particular receptor, the publication reports: Because only a couple of donors were included in the study, the extent to which the findings can be generalized is limited. Computational filtering was required because FACS-sorted repertoires could contain abundant contaminating clonotypes from the bulk population. Compared with the primary T-cell response, the secondary T-cell response was weaker but faster, peaking on day 5 rather than day 15. A small fraction of clonotypes showed up in both the CD4 and CD8 compartments, probably as a result of convergent recombination. After the booster, most clones that had expanded after primary vaccination were detected again (roughly 95% of CD4 and around nine tenths of CD8), suggesting broad maintenance of memory.

TCR cDNA was made using 5'RACE template switching, a step that added a universal primer site and unique molecular identifiers. Priming for cDNA synthesis came from both the TCR alpha and TCR beta constant segments. Library amplification involved two PCR steps, and the second step added sample barcodes and sequencing adapters. Libraries were sequenced on Illumina HiSeq 2500 (2x100 bp) or NovaSeq (2x150 bp). The original pipeline was this. Demultiplexing of reads and collapsing into UMI consensus sequences were performed with MIGEC, and V(D)J alignment was carried out with MiXCR. Vaccine-responding clonotypes were defined with edgeR using replicate PBMC samples, requiring FDR below 0.01 and a log2 fold change above 5 up to day 15. Bulk clonotypes were assigned CD4 or CD8 identity according to which sequenced CD4 or CD8 repertoire held them at higher abundance. The public reads were reprocessed in TCRdb via fastp at Q25 and MiXCR, keeping in-frame beta chains. Each entry is one CDR3 protein sequence, shown with its most common DNA and genes. In this record, the V and J calls reflect TCRdb's handling and not the investigators' own analysis. Counted in this sample were hundreds of thousands of distinct CDR3 sequences; roughly an eighth of them appeared once. The top ten constitute about 15% of the sample.

Spanning cysteine to phenylalanine, the CDR3 consists of 13 amino acids. Kept here is only the CDR3 DNA, which spans 39 bases and is read in frame from base 1. V loses 4 bases of germline sequence and J loses 1 base, and the interval between the two ends is 7 bases. As encoded in the germline V gene, CDR1 is SGHTA while CDR2 is FQGTGA. The treatment or condition label for this specimen denotes: live attenuated yellow fever vaccine strain. At each blood-draw timepoint, two biological replicates of bulk PBMCs were obtained. A standard Ficoll-Paque protocol was used to isolate PBMCs from peripheral blood. RNA was extracted with TriZol from bulk PBMCs, CD4 and CD8 fractions, and dextramer-positive and dextramer-negative fractions. This clonotype was seen only a few times. It has no known antigen specificity. No clone much larger than this one lies a single base away; base qualities are absent.

The sample consisted of PBMCs, taken on the day of the yellow fever booster vaccination. This chain is built from TRBV7-3 and TRBJ1-1; the D gene identity is not certain. This clonotype was sampled from a man younger than 40 who received the YFV17D yellow fever vaccine. Here is the DNA: TGTGCCAGCAGCTCCTACAGGAACACTGAAGCTTTCTTT. Its translation reads: CASSSYRNTEAFF. With all but the CDR3 taken from the reference TRBV7-3 and TRBJ1-1 genes, the full variable domain is: GAGVSQTPSNKVTEKGKYVELRCDPISGHTALYWYRQSLGQGPEFLIYFQGTGAADDSGLPNDRFFAVRPEGSVSTLKIQRTERGDSAVYLCASSSYRNTEAFFGQGTRLTVV.